These 16 T cell receptor beta chains share one sample of origin, sequenced in a study of cytomegalovirus exposure and HLA in healthy donors. Profiled with immunoSEQ multiplex PCR; TCRdb holds only in-frame clones, not every one. The sample lists some 250,000 clones, around 91% occurring once. The sample comprised PBMCs. These TCRs come from a woman aged 18-29 years in good health and CMV-seronegative.

The chain is built from TRBV2 and TRBJ1-2; the match to TRBD1 covers 10 bases. This CDR3 comprises 15 residues. Trimming took 2 bases from V and 6 from J; bases not matched to a gene: 6. Per germline, CDR1 SNHLY and CDR2 FYNNEI. This chain's CDR3 is CASSETGTGVDGYTF. The DNA for the CDR3 is TGTGCCAGCAGTGAAACCGGGACAGGGGTAGATGGCTACACCTTC.

The gene calls are TRBV27 and TRBJ1-1, with D unclear. The CDR3 length is 16 residues. The germline CDR1 and CDR2 sequences are MNHEY and SMNVEV (reference sequence). The V end was cut by 5 bases, the J end by 4 bases, with 20 bases between. The CDR3 region is CASSLLGDREGTEAFF. The CDR3 DNA sequence: TGTGCCAGCAGTCTCCTTGGAGACCGTGAGGGCACTGAAGCTTTCTTT.

This rearrangement joins TRBV11-2 to TRBJ1-2, with a weak D call TRBD1 (6 bases). V dropped 6 bases and J dropped 3 bases, with 17 bases sitting between them. The CDR3 has 15 amino acids. Germline loops: CDR1 SGHAT, CDR2 FQNNGV. CDR3 DNA sequence: TGTGCCAGCAGTATACATCGACAGGTTCACTATGGCTACACCTTC. Protein sequence: CASSIHRQVHYGYTF.

V gene TRBV7-2 combines with J gene TRBJ2-3; no firm D call. Germline V CDR1 and CDR2: SGHTA, FQGNSA. V was trimmed by 5 bases and J by 0 bases, leaving 15 bases between them. This CDR3 has 16 residues. The CDR3: CASSQALVRSTDTQYF. The CDR3 region has the DNA TGTGCCAGCAGCCAAGCCTTAGTCCGAAGCACAGATACGCAGTATTTT.

The CDR3: CASSPQGYGTDTQYF. CDR3 DNA: TGCGCCAGCAGCCCCCAGGGATACGGCACAGATACGCAGTATTTT. The V and J genes are TRBV4-1 and TRBJ2-3; TRBD1 is a possible D gene (5 bases). The CDR3 sequence is 15 residues long. Germline CDR1 MGHRA, CDR2 YSYEKL. V lost 4 bases and J lost 1, with 12 bases in between.

The chain combines TRBV7-2 with TRBJ2-5; D is uncertain. Germline CDR1 is SGHTA and CDR2 is FQGNSA. Trimming stripped 0 bases from V and 2 bases from J, with 10 bases between. The CDR3 spans 15 residues. CDR3 residues: CASSLAWAGQETQYF. The DNA for the CDR3 is TGTGCCAGCAGCTTAGCGTGGGCAGGACAAGAGACCCAGTACTTC.

DNA for the CDR3: TGCGCCAGACAAATCCGATCCCGATACGGACAGCTGGTGGCCCAGTACTTC. Translated: CARQIRSRYGQLVAQYF. J is TRBJ2-5 and V is TRBV10-1; TRBD1 might be the D (6 bases). This CDR3 has 17 amino acids. The V and J ends lost 9 bases and 9 bases respectively, with 32 bases between them. The germline V gene encodes CDR1 WNHNN and CDR2 SYGVQD (reference sequence).

This clone showed up just once. The DNA of the CDR3 is TGTGCCAGCAGCCTCGGGCAAGAGACCCAGTACTTC. Amino acids: CASSLGQETQYF. The V gene is TRBV5-4, the J gene TRBJ2-5; D ambiguous. The CDR3 spans 12 residues. Trimming stripped 4 bases from V and 2 bases from J, with 6 bases between. Germline CDR1 is SGHNT and CDR2 is YYREEE (reference sequence).

A word on this clone: This sample also contains other DNA sequences that code for the same CDR3. The chain carries TRBV5-1 and TRBJ1-5, with TRBD1 identical over 9 bases. In germline, CDR1 is SGHRS, CDR2 YFSETQ. V shed 4 bases, J shed 4 bases, and the junction held 3 bases outside the gene matches. The CDR3 covers 14 residues. CDR3 coding DNA: TGCGCCAGCAGCCCCGGGACAGGGAATCAGCCCCAGCATTTT. This translates into CASSPGTGNQPQHF.

V gene TRBV21-1 combines with J gene TRBJ2-1; the table calls TRBD2, which could not be checked here. TRBV21-1 is given as a pseudogene. CDR3 size: 18 residues. The CDR3 is CASSKGRSVGDFYNEQFF. The DNA for the CDR3 is TGTGCCAGCAGCAAAGGCCGCAGTGTGGGGGACTTCTACAATGAGCAGTTCTTC.

This clone was recorded only once. The rearrangement uses TRBV20-1 and TRBJ1-1; the D gene is possibly TRBD1 (5 bases). Per germline, CDR1 DFQATT and CDR2 SNEGSKA (reference sequence). This CDR3 spans 10 amino acids. Trimming took off 7 bases at V and 3 bases at J, with 6 bases between the two ends. CDR3 protein: CSGRDTEAFF. The CDR3 DNA follows: TGCAGTGGCAGGGACACTGAAGCTTTCTTT.

The V call is TRBV2, the J call TRBJ1-5; a weak D match, TRBD1 (5 bases). Trimming removed 6 bases from V and 0 bases from J, with 12 bases in between. Germline V gene data show CDR1 as SNHLY and CDR2 as FYNNEI. The CDR3 is made up of 15 amino acids. DNA of the CDR3: TGTGCCAGCAGGGGGGGGTCCTTTAGCAATCAGCCCCAGCATTTT. It translates to CASRGGSFSNQPQHF.

The gene calls are TRBV15 and TRBJ1-2; 7 nucleotides align to TRBD1. V lost 0 bases, J lost 8 bases, and 6 bases stayed unmatched. CDR1 and CDR2 from the germline V gene are LNHNV and YYDKDF (reference sequence). The CDR3 consists of 14 residues. For the CDR3, the DNA is TGTGCCACCAGCAGAGAGGACAGGACGCAGGGCTACACCTTC. Protein: CATSREDRTQGYTF.

A single count supports this clone. The chain carries TRBV28 and TRBJ2-7; the D gene is possibly TRBD2 (5 bases). The germline CDR1 and CDR2 sequences are MDHEN and SYDVKM. The V end lost 4 bases, the J end lost 2 bases, and 18 bases lay between the germline ends. The CDR3 has 16 residues. CDR3 DNA: TGTGCCAGCAGTTCCGAGGGCACGTTAAGGACCTACGAGCAGTACTTC. Translation: CASSSEGTLRTYEQYF.

The J gene is TRBJ2-1, the V gene TRBV28; TRBD1 is a possible D gene (5 bases). Trimming took 3 bases from V and 3 from J, leaving 9 bases between them. Germline-derived CDR1 and CDR2 are MDHEN and SYDVKM. The length of the CDR3 is 14 residues. The chain's CDR3 is CASSFRGLYNEQFF. Written as DNA, the CDR3 is TGTGCCAGCAGTTTTAGGGGCCTCTACAATGAGCAGTTCTTC.

This chain connects TRBV2 to TRBJ1-4, with D uncertain. Trimming shortened V by 9 bases and J by 7 bases, and 15 bases separated the two germline ends. The CDR3 spans 13 residues. Germline loops: CDR1 SNHLY, CDR2 FYNNEI. As DNA, the CDR3 is TGTGCCAGTAGAAGACAAATGGGTGAAAAACTGTTTTTT. Its protein product is CASRRQMGEKLFF.